This is a list of T cell receptor beta chains from one sample in a study of shared clonotypes between healthy human individuals. Here immunoSEQ multiplex PCR was the method, and the copy in TCRdb shows in-frame clones only, minus some. The sample lists 1 million to 1.3 million clones, approximately 80% occurring once. Sequencing was performed on memory CD4+ T cells from PBMCs. The receptors here all came from a man in his late teens or twenties in good health. Some clones in this sample may be carry-over from other donors' samples. CDR3s include the opening cysteine and the closing phenylalanine or tryptophan. A D gene is named only where the DNA matches it firmly. Clone size is shown for a subset of rows, as once, few, many or a class of expanded clone.

J gene: TRBJ1-1
D gene: .
clone size: .
V gene: TRBV5-1
CDR3 DNA: TGCGCCAGCAGCTTGCAAACGAACACTGAAGCTTTCTTT
CDR3 protein: CASSLQTNTEAFF

J gene: TRBJ2-5
D gene: TRBD1
clone size: .
V gene: TRBV5-1
CDR3 DNA: TGCGCCAGCAGTCCGGGGGACAGGGGAGAGGAGACCCAGTACTTC
CDR3 protein: CASSPGDRGEETQYF

J gene: TRBJ2-2
D gene: TRBD2
clone size: .
V gene: TRBV7-3
CDR3 DNA: TGTGCCAGCAGAGAATCGAACTCTAGCGGGTCGAACACCGGGGAGCTGTTTTTT
CDR3 protein: CASRESNSSGSNTGELFF

J gene: TRBJ1-2
D gene: .
clone size: .
V gene: TRBV13
CDR3 DNA: TGTGCCAGCAGCTTAGAAAGGGGGGCTGGCTACACCTTC
CDR3 protein: CASSLERGAGYTF

J gene: TRBJ2-3
D gene: .
clone size: .
V gene: TRBV29-1
CDR3 DNA: TGCACCTCTGGAGGTCCTGCCACAGATACGCAGTATTTT
CDR3 protein: CTSGGPATDTQYF

J gene: TRBJ2-5
D gene: .
clone size: .
V gene: TRBV4-2
CDR3 DNA: TGTGCCAGCAGCCAAGATCGAATGAGGGAGACCCAGTACTTC
CDR3 protein: CASSQDRMRETQYF

J gene: TRBJ2-5
D gene: .
clone size: .
V gene: TRBV28
CDR3 DNA: TGTGCCAGCAGCCGCCTGTGGCGGAGGGAGGAGACCCAGTACTTC
CDR3 protein: CASSRLWRREETQYF

J gene: TRBJ1-1
D gene: .
clone size: once
V gene: TRBV11-2
CDR3 DNA: TGTGCCAGCAGCTTAACCCTGGGGGGCACTGAAGCTTTCTTT
CDR3 protein: CASSLTLGGTEAFF

J gene: TRBJ2-7
D gene: TRBD1
clone size: .
V gene: TRBV28
CDR3 DNA: TGTGCCAGCAGCGAGTGGACAGGGACCTACGAGCAGTACTTC
CDR3 protein: CASSEWTGTYEQYF

J gene: TRBJ2-2
D gene: .
clone size: .
V gene: TRBV5-1
CDR3 DNA: TGCGCCAGTCTGGGAGACCATGCGAACACCGGGGAGCTGTTTTTT
CDR3 protein: CASLGDHANTGELFF

J gene: TRBJ2-4
D gene: .
clone size: .
V gene: TRBV28
CDR3 DNA: TGTGCCAGCAGTTTGTGGTGGGGCAAAAACATTCAGTACTTC
CDR3 protein: CASSLWWGKNIQYF

J gene: TRBJ2-7
D gene: TRBD2
clone size: .
V gene: TRBV28
CDR3 DNA: TGTGCCAGCAGGGGGGGACTAGCGGGCATCTACGAGCAGTACTTC
CDR3 protein: CASRGGLAGIYEQYF

J gene: TRBJ2-2
D gene: TRBD2
clone size: .
V gene: TRBV6-5
CDR3 DNA: TGTGCCAGCAGTTACTCGGGCGGGAGAGGCACCGGGGAGCTGTTTTTT
CDR3 protein: CASSYSGGRGTGELFF

J gene: TRBJ1-2
D gene: TRBD1
clone size: few
V gene: TRBV7-2
CDR3 DNA: TGTGCCAGCAGCTTAGTGGGACAGGGGTCGGTTGGCTACACCTTC
CDR3 protein: CASSLVGQGSVGYTF

J gene: TRBJ1-3
D gene: .
clone size: .
V gene: TRBV7-3
CDR3 DNA: TGTGCCAGCAGCTTAGCGGGGCCCAGGGGTTCCACCATATATTTT
CDR3 protein: CASSLAGPRGSTIYF

J gene: TRBJ2-6
D gene: .
clone size: .
V gene: TRBV5-4
CDR3 DNA: TGTGCCAGCATCAAGTATGGGGCCAACGTCCTGACTTTC
CDR3 protein: CASIKYGANVLTF

J gene: TRBJ1-3
D gene: .
clone size: once
V gene: TRBV18
CDR3 DNA: TGTGCCAGCTCACCACCAAGCGGGGACTCTGGAAACACCATATATTTT
CDR3 protein: CASSPPSGDSGNTIYF

J gene: TRBJ1-1
D gene: .
clone size: .
V gene: TRBV6-6
CDR3 DNA: TGTGCCAGCAGTTCCGGGGGGTTCACTGAAGCTTTCTTT
CDR3 protein: CASSSGGFTEAFF

J gene: TRBJ1-2
D gene: TRBD1
clone size: .
V gene: TRBV15
CDR3 DNA: TGTGCCACCAGCAGAGCACTGACAGGGAACTATGGCTACACCTTC
CDR3 protein: CATSRALTGNYGYTF

J gene: TRBJ1-5
D gene: .
clone size: .
V gene: TRBV6-1
CDR3 DNA: TGTGCCAGCAGTGACGGCGACAGAGCAGGTCAGCCCCAGCATTTT
CDR3 protein: CASSDGDRAGQPQHF

J gene: TRBJ1-1
D gene: TRBD1
clone size: .
V gene: TRBV28
CDR3 DNA: TGTGCCAGCAGGACAGGGGCGAACACTGAAGCTTTCTTT
CDR3 protein: CASRTGANTEAFF

J gene: TRBJ2-2
D gene: TRBD1
clone size: .
V gene: TRBV5-1
CDR3 DNA: TGCGCCAGCAGCGTGGGACAGGGGCTCACCGGGGAGCTGTTTTTT
CDR3 protein: CASSVGQGLTGELFF

J gene: TRBJ2-3
D gene: .
clone size: .
V gene: TRBV5-6
CDR3 DNA: TGTGCCAGCAGCTTGGGGCGGCCGAGCACAGATACGCAGTATTTT
CDR3 protein: CASSLGRPSTDTQYF

J gene: TRBJ2-2
D gene: TRBD2
clone size: .
V gene: TRBV5-4
CDR3 DNA: TGTGCCAGCAGGGGGACTAGCGGGAGTTTCACGGCCGGGGAGCTGTTTTTT
CDR3 protein: CASRGTSGSFTAGELFF

J gene: TRBJ2-7
D gene: TRBD1
clone size: .
V gene: TRBV15
CDR3 DNA: TGTGCCACTAAACAGGGGGCAAGCTCCTACGAGCAGTACTTC
CDR3 protein: CATKQGASSYEQYF